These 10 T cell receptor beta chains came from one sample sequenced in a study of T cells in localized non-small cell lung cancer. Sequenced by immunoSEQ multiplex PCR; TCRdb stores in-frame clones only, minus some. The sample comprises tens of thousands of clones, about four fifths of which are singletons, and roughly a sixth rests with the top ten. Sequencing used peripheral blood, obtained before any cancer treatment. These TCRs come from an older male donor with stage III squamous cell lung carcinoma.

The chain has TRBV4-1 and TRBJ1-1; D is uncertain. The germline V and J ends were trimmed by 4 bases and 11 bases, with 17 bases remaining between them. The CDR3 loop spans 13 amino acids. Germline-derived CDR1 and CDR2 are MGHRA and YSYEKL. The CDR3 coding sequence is TGCGCCAGCAGCCTTCCGACCTACGGCGGGGCTTTCTTT. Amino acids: CASSLPTYGGAFF.

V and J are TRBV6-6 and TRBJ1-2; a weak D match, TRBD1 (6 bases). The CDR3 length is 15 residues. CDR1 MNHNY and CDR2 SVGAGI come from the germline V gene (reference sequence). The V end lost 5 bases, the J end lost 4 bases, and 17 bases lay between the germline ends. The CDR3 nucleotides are TGTGCCAGCAGTATATATCAGGGGAGCGGCTATGGCTACACCTTC. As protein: CASSIYQGSGYGYTF.

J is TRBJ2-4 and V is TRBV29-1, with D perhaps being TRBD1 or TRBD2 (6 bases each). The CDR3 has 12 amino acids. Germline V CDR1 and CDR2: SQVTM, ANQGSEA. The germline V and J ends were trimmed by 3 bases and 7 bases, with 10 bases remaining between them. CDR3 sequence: CSVERGRNIQYF. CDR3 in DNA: TGCAGCGTTGAGAGGGGGAGGAACATTCAGTACTTC.

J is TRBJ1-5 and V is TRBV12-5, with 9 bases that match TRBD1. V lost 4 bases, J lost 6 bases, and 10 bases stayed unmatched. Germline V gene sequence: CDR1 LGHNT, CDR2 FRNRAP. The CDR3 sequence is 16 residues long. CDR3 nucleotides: TGTGCTAGTGGTTGGGGCGGGGGACAGGGTTCTCAGCCCCAGCATTTT. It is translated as CASGWGGGQGSQPQHF.

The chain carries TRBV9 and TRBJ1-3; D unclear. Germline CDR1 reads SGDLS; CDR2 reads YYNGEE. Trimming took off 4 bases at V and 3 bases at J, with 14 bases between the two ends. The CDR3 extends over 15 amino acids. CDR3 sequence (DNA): TGTGCCAGCAGCTCAAACCAGGCTTTTGGAAACACCATATATTTT. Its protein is CASSSNQAFGNTIYF.

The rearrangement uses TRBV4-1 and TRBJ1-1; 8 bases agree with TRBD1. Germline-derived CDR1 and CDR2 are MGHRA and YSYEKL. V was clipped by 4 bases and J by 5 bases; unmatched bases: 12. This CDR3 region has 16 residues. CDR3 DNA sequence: TGCGCCAGCAGCCTCCACGGGACAGGAAGAGGTACTGAAGCTTTCTTT. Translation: CASSLHGTGRGTEAFF.

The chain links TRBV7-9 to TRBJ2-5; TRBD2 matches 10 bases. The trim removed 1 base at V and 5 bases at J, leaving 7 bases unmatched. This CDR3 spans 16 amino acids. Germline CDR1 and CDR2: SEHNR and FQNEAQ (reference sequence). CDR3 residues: CASSLVSSGSLETQYF. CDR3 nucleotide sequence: TGTGCCAGCAGCTTAGTGTCTAGCGGGAGTTTGGAGACCCAGTACTTC.

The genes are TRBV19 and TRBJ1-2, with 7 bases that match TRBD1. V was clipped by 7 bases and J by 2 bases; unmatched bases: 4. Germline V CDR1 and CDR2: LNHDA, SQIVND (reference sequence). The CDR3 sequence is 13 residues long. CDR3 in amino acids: CASIRGQNYGYTF. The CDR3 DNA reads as TGTGCCAGTATCCGGGGACAGAACTATGGCTACACCTTC.

CDR3 amino acids: CASSQDLGQGAGDTQYF. The CDR3 region has the DNA TGCGCCAGCAGCCAAGACCTCGGACAGGGGGCAGGAGATACGCAGTATTTT. The chain is built from TRBV4-3 and TRBJ2-3, with 11 bases fitting TRBD1. The CDR3 extends over 17 amino acids. Trimming took 0 bases from V and 5 from J; bases not matched to a gene: 7. Germline assignment: CDR1 LGHNA and CDR2 YSLEER.

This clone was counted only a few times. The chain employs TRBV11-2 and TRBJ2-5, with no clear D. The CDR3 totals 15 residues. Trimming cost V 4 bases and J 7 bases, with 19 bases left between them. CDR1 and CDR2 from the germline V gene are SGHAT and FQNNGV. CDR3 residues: CASSSERRQPGTQYF. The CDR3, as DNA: TGTGCCAGCAGCTCAGAAAGAAGGCAGCCCGGGACCCAGTACTTC. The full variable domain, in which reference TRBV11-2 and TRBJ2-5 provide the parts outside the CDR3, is EAGVAQSPRYKIIEKRQSVAFWCNPISGHATLYWYQQILGQGPKLLIQFQNNGVVDDSQLPKDRFSAERLKGVDSTLKIQPAKLEDSAVYLCASSSERRQPGTQYFGPGTRLLVL.